This T cell receptor (beta chain) was recovered during a study of blood T cell repertoires in COVID-19. Turning to the study itself: Samples representing acute and convalescent COVID-19 were sourced from the United States, Italy and Spain. From T cells, B-cell-depleted T cells, or PBMCs came the material, which was cDNA or gDNA.

Per the authors' pipeline: Using reference gene primer amplification, nucleated cell counts were estimated. Sequencing used immunoSEQ multiplex PCR; TCRdb keeps in-frame clones, though not all of them. That table furnishes V, J and clone size, whereas the DNA furnished D and trimming. This table holds more than 200,000 clones, roughly 80% found once. Trimming at V came to 6 bases and at J to 3 bases, leaving 0 bases not matched to a gene. Germline V CDR1 and CDR2: ENHRY, SYGVKD. The CDR3 spans 13 residues. The origin of this receptor is a man between 60 and 75 years old with acute or convalescent COVID-19. Sequenced sample: peripheral blood. The chain uses TRBV10-3 and TRBJ2-5, with 11 bases identical to TRBD2. CDR3 amino acids: CAIRTSGEETQYF. The CDR3 DNA is TGTGCCATCAGGACTAGCGGGGAAGAGACCCAGTACTTC.